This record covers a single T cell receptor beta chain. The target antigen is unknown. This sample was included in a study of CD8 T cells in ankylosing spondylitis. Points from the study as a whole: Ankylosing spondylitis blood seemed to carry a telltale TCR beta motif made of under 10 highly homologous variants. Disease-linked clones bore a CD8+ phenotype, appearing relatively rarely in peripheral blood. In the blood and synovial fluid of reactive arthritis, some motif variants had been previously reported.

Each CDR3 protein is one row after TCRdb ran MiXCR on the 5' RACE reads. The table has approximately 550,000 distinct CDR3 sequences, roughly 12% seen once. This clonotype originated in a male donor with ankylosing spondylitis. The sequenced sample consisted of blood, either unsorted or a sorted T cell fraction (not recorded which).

Here the CDR3 reads CASSSRTSGLGGETQYF. The CDR3 bases are TGTGCCAGCAGCTCCCGGACTAGCGGGCTAGGAGGGGAGACCCAGTACTTC. The chain couples TRBV7-6 to TRBJ2-5; 11 bases fit TRBD2. The CDR3 is 17 residues long. Germline-derived CDR1 and CDR2 are SGHVS and FNYEAQ. V trimming: 4 bases; J trimming: 5 bases; junction bases outside the gene matches: 12.